The TCR beta chain under discussion was sequenced for a study of cytomegalovirus exposure and HLA in healthy donors (dated by TCRdb to 2017 to 2019). About the investigation overall: According to a later analysis, one platform produced both the roughly 130 validation repertoires and the 730 or so repertoires of the first cohort. The study aimed to test whether signatures of past pathogen exposure could be identified by cataloging public T cell receptors. Besides the first cohort of under 700 subjects, a separate validation cohort made up of 90 to 150 different subjects was used. The study combined high-throughput TCR immunosequencing, statistical association of individual TCRs with disease status, and machine learning to predict cytomegalovirus infection status.

Overall study outcomes, separate from this receptor: A few of the identified cytomegalovirus-associated TCR beta chains were confirmed in vitro to be specific for cytomegalovirus antigens. Most TCR sequences were seen in very few donors, while some public TCRs were found in many individuals. In a later analysis, TCRs clustered in the first cohort were found to also tend to co-occur in the roughly 130 validation repertoires, with around 94% of cluster scores above 0. A total of some 180 TCR beta chains were listed by the study as associated with cytomegalovirus. It was suggested by the authors that the approach could potentially be generalized to other disease states and immunological phenotypes. Cytomegalovirus status was reported to be diagnosed by the classifier with high specificity and sensitivity in both the original and validation cohorts. A later analysis had no HLA typing for the validation cohort, so co-occurrence there was scored across all 130 or so repertoires.

The library was made by the immunoSEQ multiplex PCR assay. In the source study's methods: To diagnose cytomegalovirus status from the catalog of TCR beta chain sequences, a statistical classification framework was built. Drawn from immuneACCESS, this table holds only the in-frame rearrangements with V and J called that TCRdb kept. Clones are partly lost; checked studies trace under half to an unresolved V gene and leave the rest unexplained. The V and J calls and clone size are taken from that table; D and trimming were inferred from the DNA. The sample contains about 140,000 clones, about 95% of them found a single time. The ten biggest clones cover approximately 2% of the sample. The V end gives up 3 bases and the J end 4 bases, leaving 10 bases in the junction not matched to a gene. There are 16 amino acids in the CDR3, from cysteine to phenylalanine inclusive. The DNA shown is the 48-base CDR3, in frame from base 1. According to the germline V gene, CDR1 reads MDHEN and CDR2 reads SYDVKM.

With regard to this clone: The antigen this receptor binds is unknown. No much larger clone is present one base from it, and per-base qualities are unavailable.

The donors were included in the validation cohort of over a hundred subjects, a group kept apart from the roughly 700-subject first cohort. Sequencing was performed on PBMCs. This receptor was obtained from a man aged 18 to 30 in good health and CMV-seropositive. The rearranged chain carries TRBV28 and TRBJ2-7, and 9 bases in between align with TRBD1. The DNA sequence is TGTGCCAGCAGTTTCCGACACGGGACAGGGACGTACGAGCAGTACTTC. This codes for CASSFRHGTGTYEQYF. Reference TRBV28 and TRBJ2-7 genes cover what lies past the CDR3, so the full variable domain is DVKVTQSSRYLVKRTGEKVFLECVQDMDHENMFWYRQDPGLGLRLIYFSYDVKMKEKGDIPEGYSVSREKKERFSLILESASTNQTSMYLCASSFRHGTGTYEQYFGPGTRLTVT.